This T cell receptor beta chain was identified during a study of PD-1 blockade in classical Hodgkin lymphoma. Study-level findings and limits: Newly diagnosed patients were reported to exhibit reduced baseline TCR diversity relative to healthy donors. Partial responders and progressors had significantly lower baseline TCR diversity.

Turning to this clone: Antigen unknown.

V was shortened by 6 bases and J by 7 bases, with 12 bases between the two germline ends. The germline gives CDR1 MDHEN, CDR2 SYDVKM. This CDR3 region has 12 residues. Patients all relapsed after autologous stem cell transplantation, and there was variation in brentuximab vedotin exposure. Investigators obtained CD8+ T cells from thawed PBMCs by magnetic negative selection. TCRdb's table, derived via immunoSEQ multiplex PCR, lists solely in-frame clones and lacks some. Of 8,000 to 8,500 clones detected, about 86% appear once; the ten largest clones hold 20% to 25%. This TCR derives from a human donor with classical Hodgkin lymphoma. The rearrangement joins TRBV28 to TRBJ1-1, with TRBD1 as a possible D gene (6 bases). Sample: CD8+ T cells from blood, taken at baseline. CDR3 sequence: CASSTTGFEAFF. CDR3 coding DNA: TGTGCCAGCAGCACGACAGGTTTTGAAGCTTTCTTT. The full variable domain, in which reference TRBV28 and TRBJ1-1 provide the parts outside the CDR3, is DVKVTQSSRYLVKRTGEKVFLECVQDMDHENMFWYRQDPGLGLRLIYFSYDVKMKEKGDIPEGYSVSREKKERFSLILESASTNQTSMYLCASSTTGFEAFFGQGTRLTVV.